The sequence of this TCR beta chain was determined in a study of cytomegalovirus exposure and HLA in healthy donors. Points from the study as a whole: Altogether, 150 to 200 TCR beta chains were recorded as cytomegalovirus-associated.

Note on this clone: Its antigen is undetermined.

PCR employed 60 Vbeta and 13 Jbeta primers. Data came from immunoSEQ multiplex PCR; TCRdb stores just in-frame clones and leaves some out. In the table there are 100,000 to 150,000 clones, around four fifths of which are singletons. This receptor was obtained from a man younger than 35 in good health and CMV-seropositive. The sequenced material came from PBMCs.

For the CDR3, the DNA is TGTGCCAGCACGGACGCACAGGGGGCTGACTATGGCTACACCTTC. As protein: CASTDAQGADYGYTF. This sequence joins TRBV6-6 and TRBJ1-2; 9 bases map to TRBD1. The CDR3 is 15 amino acids. The germline V gene has CDR1 MNHNY and CDR2 SVGAGI (reference sequence). The V gene end was trimmed by 7 bases and the J gene end by 3 bases; junction bases not matched to a gene: 9.